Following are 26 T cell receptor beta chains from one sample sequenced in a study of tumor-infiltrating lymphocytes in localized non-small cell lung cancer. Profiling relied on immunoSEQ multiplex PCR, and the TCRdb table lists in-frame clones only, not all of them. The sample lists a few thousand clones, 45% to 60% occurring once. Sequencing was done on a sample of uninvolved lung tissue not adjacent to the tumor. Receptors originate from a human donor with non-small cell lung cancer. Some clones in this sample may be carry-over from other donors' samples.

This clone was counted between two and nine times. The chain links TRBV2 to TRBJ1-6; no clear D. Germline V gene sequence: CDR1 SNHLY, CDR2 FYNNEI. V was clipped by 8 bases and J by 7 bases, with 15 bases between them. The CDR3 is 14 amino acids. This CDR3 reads CASGTAARNSPLHF. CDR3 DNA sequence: TGTGCCAGCGGCACAGCCGCGAGGAATTCACCCCTCCACTTT.

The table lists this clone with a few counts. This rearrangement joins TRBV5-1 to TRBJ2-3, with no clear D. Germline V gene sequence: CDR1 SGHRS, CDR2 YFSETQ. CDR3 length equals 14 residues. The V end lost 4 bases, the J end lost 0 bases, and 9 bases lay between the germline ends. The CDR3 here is CASSMGTSTDTQYF. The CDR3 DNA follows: TGCGCCAGCAGCATGGGTACAAGCACAGATACGCAGTATTTT.

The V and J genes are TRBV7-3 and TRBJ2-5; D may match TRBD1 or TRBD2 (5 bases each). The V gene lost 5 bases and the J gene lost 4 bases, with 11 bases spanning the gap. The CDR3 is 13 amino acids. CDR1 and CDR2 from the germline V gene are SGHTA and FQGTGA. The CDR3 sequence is CASSPGPRETQYF. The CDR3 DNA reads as TGTGCCAGCAGCCCGGGACCCAGAGAGACCCAGTACTTC.

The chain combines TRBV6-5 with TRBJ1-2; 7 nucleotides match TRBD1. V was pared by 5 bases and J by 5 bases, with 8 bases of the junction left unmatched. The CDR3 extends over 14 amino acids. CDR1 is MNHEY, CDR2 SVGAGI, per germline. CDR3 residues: CASSRPGQRYGYTF. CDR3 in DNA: TGTGCCAGCAGTCGCCCGGGACAGAGATATGGCTACACCTTC.

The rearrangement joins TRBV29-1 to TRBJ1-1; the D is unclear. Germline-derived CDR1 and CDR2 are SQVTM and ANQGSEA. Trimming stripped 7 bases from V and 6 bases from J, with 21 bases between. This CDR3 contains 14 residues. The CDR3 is CSALRYDLWAEAFF. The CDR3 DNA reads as TGCAGCGCCCTCCGTTACGACCTGTGGGCTGAAGCTTTCTTT.

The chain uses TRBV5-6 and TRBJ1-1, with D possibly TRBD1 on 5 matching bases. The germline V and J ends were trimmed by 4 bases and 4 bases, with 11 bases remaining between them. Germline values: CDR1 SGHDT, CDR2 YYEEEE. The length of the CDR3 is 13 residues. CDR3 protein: CASSGTAFTEAFF. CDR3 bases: TGTGCCAGCAGCGGGACCGCATTCACTGAAGCTTTCTTT. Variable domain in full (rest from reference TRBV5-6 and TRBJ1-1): DAGVTQSPTHLIKTRGQQVTLRCSPKSGHDTVSWYQQALGQGPQFIFQYYEEEERQRGNFPDRFSGHQFPNYSSELNVNALLLGDSALYLCASSGTAFTEAFFGQGTRLTVV.

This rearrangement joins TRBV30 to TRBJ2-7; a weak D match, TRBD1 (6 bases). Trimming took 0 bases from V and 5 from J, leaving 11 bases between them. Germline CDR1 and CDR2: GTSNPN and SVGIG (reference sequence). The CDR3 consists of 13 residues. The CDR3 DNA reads TGTGCCTGGAGTGTACACAGGGTCCACGAGCAGTACTTC. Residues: CAWSVHRVHEQYF.

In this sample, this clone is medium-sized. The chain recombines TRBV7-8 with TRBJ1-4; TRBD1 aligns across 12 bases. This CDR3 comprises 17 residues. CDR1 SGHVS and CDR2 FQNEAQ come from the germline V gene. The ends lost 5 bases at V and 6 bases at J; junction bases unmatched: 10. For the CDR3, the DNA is TGTGCCAGCAGCCCCTCCGGGACAGGGGGCGATGATGAAAAACTGTTTTTT. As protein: CASSPSGTGGDDEKLFF.

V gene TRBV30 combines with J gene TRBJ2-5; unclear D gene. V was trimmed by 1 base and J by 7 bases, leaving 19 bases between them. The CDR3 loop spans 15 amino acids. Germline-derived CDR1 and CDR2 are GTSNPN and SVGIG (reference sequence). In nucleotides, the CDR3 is TGTGCCTGGAGTGCGCCGTCGGTAATCTTAGGGACCCAGTACTTC. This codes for CAWSAPSVILGTQYF.

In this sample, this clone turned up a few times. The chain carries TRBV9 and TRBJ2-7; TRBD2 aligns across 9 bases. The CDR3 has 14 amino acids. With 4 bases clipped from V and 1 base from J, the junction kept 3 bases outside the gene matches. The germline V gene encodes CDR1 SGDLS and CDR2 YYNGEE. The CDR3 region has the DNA TGTGCCAGCAGCCCTAGCGGGGTATCCTACGAGCAGTACTTC. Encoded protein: CASSPSGVSYEQYF.

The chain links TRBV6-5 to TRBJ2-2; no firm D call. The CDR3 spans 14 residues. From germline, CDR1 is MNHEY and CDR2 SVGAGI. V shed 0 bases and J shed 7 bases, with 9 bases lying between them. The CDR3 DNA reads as TGTGCCAGCAGTTACTCGATCTCTTACGGGGAGCTGTTTTTT. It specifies CASSYSISYGELFF.

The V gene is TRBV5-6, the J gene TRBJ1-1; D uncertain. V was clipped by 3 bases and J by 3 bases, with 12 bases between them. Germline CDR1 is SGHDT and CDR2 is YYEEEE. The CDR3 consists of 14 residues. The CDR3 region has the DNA TGTGCCAGCAGCTCCCTGAGGAGTTACACTGAAGCTTTCTTT. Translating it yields CASSSLRSYTEAFF.

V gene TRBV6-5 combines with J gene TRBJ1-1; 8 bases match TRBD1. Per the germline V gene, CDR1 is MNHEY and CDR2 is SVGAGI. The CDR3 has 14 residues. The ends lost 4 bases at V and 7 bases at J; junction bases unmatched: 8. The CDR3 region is CASSLQGAISEAFF. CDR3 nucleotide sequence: TGTGCCAGCAGTTTGCAGGGGGCGATCAGTGAAGCTTTCTTT.

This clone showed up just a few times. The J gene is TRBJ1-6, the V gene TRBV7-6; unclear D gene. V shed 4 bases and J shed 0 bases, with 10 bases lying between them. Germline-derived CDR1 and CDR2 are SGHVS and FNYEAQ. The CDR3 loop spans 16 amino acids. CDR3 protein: CASSSLHSSYNSPLHF. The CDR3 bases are TGTGCCAGCAGCTCCCTCCATAGCTCCTATAATTCACCCCTCCACTTT.

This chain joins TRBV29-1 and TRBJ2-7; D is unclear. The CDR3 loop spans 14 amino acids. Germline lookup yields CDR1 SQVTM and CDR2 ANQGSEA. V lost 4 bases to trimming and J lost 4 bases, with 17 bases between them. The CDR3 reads CSVASTWSFYEQYF. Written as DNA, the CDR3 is TGCAGCGTTGCGTCAACTTGGAGCTTTTACGAGCAGTACTTC.

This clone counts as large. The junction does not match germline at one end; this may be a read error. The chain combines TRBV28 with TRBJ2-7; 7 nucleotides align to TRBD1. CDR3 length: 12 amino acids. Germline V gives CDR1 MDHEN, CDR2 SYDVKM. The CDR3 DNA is TGTGCCAGCAGTGCCCCGAGGGGGCCACTTAACTTC. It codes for CASSAPRGPLNF.

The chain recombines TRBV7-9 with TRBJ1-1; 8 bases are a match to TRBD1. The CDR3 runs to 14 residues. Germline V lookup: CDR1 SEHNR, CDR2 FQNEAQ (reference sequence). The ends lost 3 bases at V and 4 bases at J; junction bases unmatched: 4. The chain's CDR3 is CASSLDRVGTEAFF. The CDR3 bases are TGTGCCAGCAGCTTGGACAGGGTCGGCACTGAAGCTTTCTTT.

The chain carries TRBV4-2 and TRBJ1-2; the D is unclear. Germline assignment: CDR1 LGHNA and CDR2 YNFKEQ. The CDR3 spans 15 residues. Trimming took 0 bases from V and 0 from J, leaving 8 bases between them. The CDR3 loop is CASSQDHGTNYGYTF. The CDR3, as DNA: TGTGCCAGCAGCCAAGATCACGGAACTAACTATGGCTACACCTTC.

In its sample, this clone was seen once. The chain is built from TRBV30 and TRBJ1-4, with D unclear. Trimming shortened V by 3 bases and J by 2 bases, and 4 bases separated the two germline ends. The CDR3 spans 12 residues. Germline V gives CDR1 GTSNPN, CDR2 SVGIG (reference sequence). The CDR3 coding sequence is TGTGCCTGGAGCGGGACTAATGAAAAACTGTTTTTT. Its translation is CAWSGTNEKLFF.

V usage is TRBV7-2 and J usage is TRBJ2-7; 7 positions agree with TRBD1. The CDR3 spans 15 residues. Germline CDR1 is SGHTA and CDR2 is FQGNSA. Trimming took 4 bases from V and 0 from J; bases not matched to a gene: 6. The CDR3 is CASSSLGQLSYEQYF. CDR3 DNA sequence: TGTGCCAGCAGCTCCCTGGGACAGCTCTCCTACGAGCAGTACTTC.

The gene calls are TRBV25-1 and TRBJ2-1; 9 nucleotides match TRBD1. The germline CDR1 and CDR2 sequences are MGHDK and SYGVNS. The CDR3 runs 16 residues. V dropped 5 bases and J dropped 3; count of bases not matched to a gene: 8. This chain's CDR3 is CASSSPGTGNYNEQFF. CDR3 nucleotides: TGTGCCAGCAGTAGTCCCGGGACAGGGAACTACAATGAGCAGTTCTTC.

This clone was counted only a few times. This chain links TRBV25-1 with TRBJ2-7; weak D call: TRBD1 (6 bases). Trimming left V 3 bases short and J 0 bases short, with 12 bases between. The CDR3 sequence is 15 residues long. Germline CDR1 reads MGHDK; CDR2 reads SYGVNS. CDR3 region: CASSDSGTSSYEQYF. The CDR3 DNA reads TGTGCCAGCAGTGATTCCGGGACAAGCTCCTACGAGCAGTACTTC.

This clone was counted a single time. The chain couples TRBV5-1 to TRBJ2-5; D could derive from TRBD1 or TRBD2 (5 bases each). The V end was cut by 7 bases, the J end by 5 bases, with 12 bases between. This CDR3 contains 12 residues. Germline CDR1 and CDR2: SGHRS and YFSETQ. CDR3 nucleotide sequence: TGCGCCAGCGCCGGGACGTCGGAGACCCAGTACTTC. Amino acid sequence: CASAGTSETQYF.

CDR3 sequence (DNA): TGCGCCAGCAGCTTGGCACAGGGCACAGATACGCAGTATTTT. This translates into CASSLAQGTDTQYF. The gene calls are TRBV5-1 and TRBJ2-3; D possibly corresponds to TRBD1 (5 bases). This CDR3 comprises 14 residues. Germline lookup yields CDR1 SGHRS and CDR2 YFSETQ. V lost 0 bases and J lost 1, with 6 bases in between.

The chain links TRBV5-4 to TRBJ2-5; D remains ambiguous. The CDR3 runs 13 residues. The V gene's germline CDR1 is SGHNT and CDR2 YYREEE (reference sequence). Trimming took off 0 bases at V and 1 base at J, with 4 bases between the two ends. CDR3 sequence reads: CASSLAAQETQYF. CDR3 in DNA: TGTGCCAGCAGCTTGGCGGCCCAAGAGACCCAGTACTTC.

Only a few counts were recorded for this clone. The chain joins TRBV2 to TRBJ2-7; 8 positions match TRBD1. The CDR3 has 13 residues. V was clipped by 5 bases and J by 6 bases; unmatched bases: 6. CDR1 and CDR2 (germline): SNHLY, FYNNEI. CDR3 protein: CASSPGQEAEQYF. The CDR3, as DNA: TGTGCCAGCAGTCCGGGACAGGAGGCCGAGCAGTACTTC.